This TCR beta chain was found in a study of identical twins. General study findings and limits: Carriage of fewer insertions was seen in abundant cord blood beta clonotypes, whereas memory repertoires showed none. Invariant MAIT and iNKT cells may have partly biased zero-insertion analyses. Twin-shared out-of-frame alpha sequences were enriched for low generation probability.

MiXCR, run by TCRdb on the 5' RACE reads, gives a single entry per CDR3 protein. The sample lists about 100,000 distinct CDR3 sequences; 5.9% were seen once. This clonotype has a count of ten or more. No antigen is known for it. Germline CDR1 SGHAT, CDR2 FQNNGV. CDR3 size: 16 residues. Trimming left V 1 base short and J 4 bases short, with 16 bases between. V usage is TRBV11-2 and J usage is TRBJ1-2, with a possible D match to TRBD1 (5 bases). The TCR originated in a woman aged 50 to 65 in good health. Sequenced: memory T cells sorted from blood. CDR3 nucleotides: TGTGCCAGCAGCTTAGGGGATAGGGGCGCATCCTATGGCTACACCTTC. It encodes CASSLGDRGASYGYTF.